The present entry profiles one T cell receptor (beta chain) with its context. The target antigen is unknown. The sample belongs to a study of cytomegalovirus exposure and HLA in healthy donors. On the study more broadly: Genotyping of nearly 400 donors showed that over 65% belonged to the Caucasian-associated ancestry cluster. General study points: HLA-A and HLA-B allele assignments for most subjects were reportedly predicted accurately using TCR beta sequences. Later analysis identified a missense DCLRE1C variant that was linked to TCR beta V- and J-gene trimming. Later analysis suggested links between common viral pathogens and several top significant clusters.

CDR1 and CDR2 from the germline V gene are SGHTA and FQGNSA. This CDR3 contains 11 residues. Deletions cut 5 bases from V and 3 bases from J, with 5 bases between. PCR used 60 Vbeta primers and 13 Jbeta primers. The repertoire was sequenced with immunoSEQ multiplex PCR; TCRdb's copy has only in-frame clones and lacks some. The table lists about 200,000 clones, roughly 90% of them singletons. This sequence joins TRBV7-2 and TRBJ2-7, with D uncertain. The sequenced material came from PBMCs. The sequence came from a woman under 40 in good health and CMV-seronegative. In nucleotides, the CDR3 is TGTGCCAGCAGCCGACACTACGAGCAGTACTTC. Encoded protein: CASSRHYEQYF.